This TCR beta chain was found in a study of blood T cells in healthy people across ages. This CDR3 spans 11 amino acids. Germline CDR1 and CDR2: SEHNR and FQNEAQ (reference sequence). Between the trimmed V and J ends, which lost 5 bases and 9 bases, there was a span of 8 bases. With a J-beta primer mix and a sample-barcoded 5' primer, a second PCR ran about 6 to 11 cycles. TCRdb recomputed calls from the 5' RACE reads with MiXCR, one row per CDR3 protein. The sample records 700,000 or so distinct CDR3 sequences, 20% to 25% being singletons. This sequence joins TRBV7-9 and TRBJ2-1; D is uncertain. The sequencing sample was made of blood. This TCR derives from a man in his 70s in good health. This CDR3 is CASSRVGEQFF. CDR3 DNA: TGTGCCAGCAGCAGGGTTGGTGAGCAGTTCTTC. Together with reference TRBV7-9 and TRBJ2-1, the CDR3 gives the full variable domain: DTGVSQNPRHKITKRGQNVTFRCDPISEHNRLYWYRQTLGQGPEFLTYFQNEAQLEKSRLLSDRFSAERPKGSFSTLEIQRTEQGDSAMYLCASSRVGEQFFGPGTRLTVL.